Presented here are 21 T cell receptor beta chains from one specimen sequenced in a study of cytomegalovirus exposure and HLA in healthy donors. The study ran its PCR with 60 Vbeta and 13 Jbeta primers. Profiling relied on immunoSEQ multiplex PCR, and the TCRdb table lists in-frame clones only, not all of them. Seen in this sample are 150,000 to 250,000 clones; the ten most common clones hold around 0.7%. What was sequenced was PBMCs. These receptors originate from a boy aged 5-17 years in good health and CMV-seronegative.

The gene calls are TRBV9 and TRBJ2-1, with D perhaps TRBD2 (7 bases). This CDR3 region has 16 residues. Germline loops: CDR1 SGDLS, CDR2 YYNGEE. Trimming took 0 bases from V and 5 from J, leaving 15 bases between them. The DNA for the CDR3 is TGTGCCAGCAGCGTAGGGGCAGGGGAGGGCCACAATGAGCAGTTCTTC. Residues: CASSVGAGEGHNEQFF.

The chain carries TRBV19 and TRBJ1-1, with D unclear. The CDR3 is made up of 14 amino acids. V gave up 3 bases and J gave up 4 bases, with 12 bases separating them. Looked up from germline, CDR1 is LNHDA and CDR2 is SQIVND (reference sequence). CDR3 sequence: CASSIDRGGTEAFF. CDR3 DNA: TGTGCCAGTAGTATTGATCGGGGAGGCACTGAAGCTTTCTTT. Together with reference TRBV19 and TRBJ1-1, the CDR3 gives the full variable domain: DGGITQSPKYLFRKEGQNVTLSCEQNLNHDAMYWYRQDPGQGLRLIYYSQIVNDFQKGDIAEGYSVSREKKESFPLTVTSAQKNPTAFYLCASSIDRGGTEAFFGQGTRLTVV.

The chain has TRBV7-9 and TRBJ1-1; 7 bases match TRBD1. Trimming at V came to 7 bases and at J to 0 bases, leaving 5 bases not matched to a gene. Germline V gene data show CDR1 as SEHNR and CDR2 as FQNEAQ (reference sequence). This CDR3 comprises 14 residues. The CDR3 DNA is TGTGCCAGCACCCGGGACAGTATGAACACTGAAGCTTTCTTT. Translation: CASTRDSMNTEAFF. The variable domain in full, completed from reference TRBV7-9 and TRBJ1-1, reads DTGVSQNPRHKITKRGQNVTFRCDPISEHNRLYWYRQTLGQGPEFLTYFQNEAQLEKSRLLSDRFSAERPKGSFSTLEIQRTEQGDSAMYLCASTRDSMNTEAFFGQGTRLTVV.

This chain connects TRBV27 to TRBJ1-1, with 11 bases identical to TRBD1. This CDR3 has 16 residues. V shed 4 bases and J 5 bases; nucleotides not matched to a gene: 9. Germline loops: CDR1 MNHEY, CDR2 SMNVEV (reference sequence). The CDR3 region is CASSSSGTGGWTEAFF. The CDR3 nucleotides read TGTGCCAGCAGTTCTTCCGGGACAGGGGGGTGGACTGAAGCTTTCTTT.

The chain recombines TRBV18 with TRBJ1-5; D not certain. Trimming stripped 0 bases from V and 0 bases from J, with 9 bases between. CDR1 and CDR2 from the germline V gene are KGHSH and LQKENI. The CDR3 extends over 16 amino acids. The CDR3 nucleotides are TGTGCCAGCTCACCACCGGGTGCGGGTAGCAATCAGCCCCAGCATTTT. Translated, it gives CASSPPGAGSNQPQHF.

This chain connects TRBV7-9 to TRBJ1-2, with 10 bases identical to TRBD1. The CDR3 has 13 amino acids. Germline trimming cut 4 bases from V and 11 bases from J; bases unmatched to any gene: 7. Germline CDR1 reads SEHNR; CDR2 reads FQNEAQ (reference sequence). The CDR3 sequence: CASSSRDRGVYTF. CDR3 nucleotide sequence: TGTGCCAGCAGCTCAAGGGACAGGGGAGTATACACCTTC.

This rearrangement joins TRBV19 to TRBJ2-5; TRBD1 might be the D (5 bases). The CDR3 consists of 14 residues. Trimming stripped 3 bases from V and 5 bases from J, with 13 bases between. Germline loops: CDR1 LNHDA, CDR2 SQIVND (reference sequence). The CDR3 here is CASSIGAGWETQYF. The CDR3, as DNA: TGTGCCAGTAGTATTGGGGCAGGGTGGGAGACCCAGTACTTC.

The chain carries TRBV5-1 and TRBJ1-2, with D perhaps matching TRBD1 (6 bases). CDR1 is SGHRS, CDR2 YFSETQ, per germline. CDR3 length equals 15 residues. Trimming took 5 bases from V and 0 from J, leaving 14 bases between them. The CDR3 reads CASSPGTTANYGYTF. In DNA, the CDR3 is TGCGCCAGCAGTCCCGGGACAACAGCTAACTATGGCTACACCTTC. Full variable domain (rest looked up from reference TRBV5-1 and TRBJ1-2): KAGVTQTPRYLIKTRGQQVTLSCSPISGHRSVSWYQQTPGQGLQFLFEYFSETQRNKGNFPGRFSGRQFSNSRSEMNVSTLELGDSALYLCASSPGTTANYGYTFGSGTRLTVV.

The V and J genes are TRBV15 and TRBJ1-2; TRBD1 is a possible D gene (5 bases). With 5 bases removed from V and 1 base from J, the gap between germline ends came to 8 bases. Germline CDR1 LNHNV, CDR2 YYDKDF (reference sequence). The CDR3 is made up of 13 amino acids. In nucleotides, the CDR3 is TGTGCCACCAGCCTTAGGGGTAACTATGGCTACACCTTC. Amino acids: CATSLRGNYGYTF.

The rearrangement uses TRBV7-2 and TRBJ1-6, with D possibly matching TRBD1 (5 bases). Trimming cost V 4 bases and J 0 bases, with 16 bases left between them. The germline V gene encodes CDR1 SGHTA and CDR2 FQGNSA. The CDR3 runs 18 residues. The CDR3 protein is CASSYPFRASSYNSPLHF. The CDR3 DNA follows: TGTGCCAGCAGCTACCCTTTCAGGGCTAGCTCCTATAATTCACCCCTCCACTTT.

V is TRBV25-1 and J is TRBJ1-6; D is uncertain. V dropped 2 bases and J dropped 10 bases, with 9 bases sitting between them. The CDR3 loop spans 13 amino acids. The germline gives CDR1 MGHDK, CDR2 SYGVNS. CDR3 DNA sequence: TGTGCCAGCAGTGAAGCTGGTAGATCACCCCTCCACTTT. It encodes CASSEAGRSPLHF.

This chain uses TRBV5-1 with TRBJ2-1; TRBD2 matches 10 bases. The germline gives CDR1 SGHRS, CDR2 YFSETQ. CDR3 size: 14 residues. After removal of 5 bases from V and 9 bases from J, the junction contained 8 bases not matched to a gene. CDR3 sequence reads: CASSPLAGAGEQFF. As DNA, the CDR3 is TGCGCCAGCAGTCCGCTAGCGGGGGCAGGTGAGCAGTTCTTC.

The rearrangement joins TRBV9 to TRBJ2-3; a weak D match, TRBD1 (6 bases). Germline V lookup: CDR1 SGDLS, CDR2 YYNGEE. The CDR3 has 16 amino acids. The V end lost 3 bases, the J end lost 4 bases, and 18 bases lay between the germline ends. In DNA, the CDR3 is TGTGCCAGCAGCGAACGGACAGATGGGCCGCCAGATACGCAGTATTTT. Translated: CASSERTDGPPDTQYF.

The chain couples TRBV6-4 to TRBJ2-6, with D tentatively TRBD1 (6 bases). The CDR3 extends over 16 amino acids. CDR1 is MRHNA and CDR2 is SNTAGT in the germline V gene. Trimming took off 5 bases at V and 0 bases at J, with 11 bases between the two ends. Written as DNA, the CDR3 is TGTGCCAGCAGTCGAGGGGGTTTCTCTGGGGCCAACGTCCTGACTTTC. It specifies CASSRGGFSGANVLTF.

In nucleotides, the CDR3 is TGTGCCAGCAGGTCAGGGTCCTACGAGCAGTACTTC. Encoded protein: CASRSGSYEQYF. The genes are TRBV6-1 and TRBJ2-5; D may be TRBD1 (5 bases). Near its end, the DNA agrees better with TRBJ2-7, so the J call may be wrong. The CDR3 consists of 12 residues. Germline V gives CDR1 MNHNS, CDR2 SASEGT.

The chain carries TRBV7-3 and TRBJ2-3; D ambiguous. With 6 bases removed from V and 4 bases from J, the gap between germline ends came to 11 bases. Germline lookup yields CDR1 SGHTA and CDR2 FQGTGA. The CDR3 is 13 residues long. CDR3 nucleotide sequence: TGTGCCAGCAGGGAGACGGTGGCAGATACGCAGTATTTT. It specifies CASRETVADTQYF.

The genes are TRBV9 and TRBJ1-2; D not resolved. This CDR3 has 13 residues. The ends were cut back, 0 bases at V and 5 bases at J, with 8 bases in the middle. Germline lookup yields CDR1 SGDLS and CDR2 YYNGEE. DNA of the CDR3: TGTGCCAGCAGCGTAGACAGCACATATGGCTACACCTTC. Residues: CASSVDSTYGYTF.

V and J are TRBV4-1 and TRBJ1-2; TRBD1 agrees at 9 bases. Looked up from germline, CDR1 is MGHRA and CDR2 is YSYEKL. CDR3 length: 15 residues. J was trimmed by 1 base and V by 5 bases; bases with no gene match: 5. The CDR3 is CASSFRTGDNYGYTF. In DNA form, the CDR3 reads TGCGCCAGCAGCTTTAGGACAGGGGATAACTATGGCTACACCTTC.

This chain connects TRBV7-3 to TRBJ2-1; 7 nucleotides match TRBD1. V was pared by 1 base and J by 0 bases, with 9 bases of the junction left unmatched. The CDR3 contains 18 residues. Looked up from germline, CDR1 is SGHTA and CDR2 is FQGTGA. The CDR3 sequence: CASSLSVGGQSSYNEQFF. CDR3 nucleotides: TGTGCCAGCAGCTTAAGCGTTGGGGGACAGAGCTCCTACAATGAGCAGTTCTTC.

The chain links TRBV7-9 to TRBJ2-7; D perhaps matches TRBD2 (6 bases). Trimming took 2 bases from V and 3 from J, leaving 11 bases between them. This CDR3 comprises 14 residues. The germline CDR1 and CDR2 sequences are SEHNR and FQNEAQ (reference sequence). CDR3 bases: TGTGCCAGCAGCTTACGTGACGGGGGCTACGAGCAGTACTTC. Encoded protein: CASSLRDGGYEQYF.

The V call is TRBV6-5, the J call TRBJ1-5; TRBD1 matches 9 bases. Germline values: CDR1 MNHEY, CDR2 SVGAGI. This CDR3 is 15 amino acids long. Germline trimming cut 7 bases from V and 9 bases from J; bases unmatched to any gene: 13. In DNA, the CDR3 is TGTGCCAGCATAGATCCGGGACAGGGAGGGGGGCCCCAGCATTTT. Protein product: CASIDPGQGGGPQHF.